This T cell receptor (beta chain) stems from a study of T cell responses to AZD1222 COVID-19 vaccine. About the study: Recipients boosted at about 4 weeks or about 12 weeks are pooled.

Worth noting for this clone: Its target is unknown.

The ends were cut back, 10 bases at V and 2 bases at J, with 14 bases in the middle. This CDR3 spans 13 amino acids. CDR1 LNHDA and CDR2 SQIVND come from the germline V gene (reference sequence). The method was immunoSEQ multiplex PCR; TCRdb's version includes in-frame clones alone and lacks a portion of them. The sample shows around 180,000 clones, 80% to 90% of them seen only once. General study findings and limits: At 160-218 and 743-854, vaccine-associated CD4 TCRs were dominant, and they spanned spike. Donor demographics were predominantly white British with a female majority; clonal diversity may be underestimated. Spike-specific TCR depth and breadth grew after two AZD1222 doses.

This sequence was found in an adult in good health. The sequenced sample was peripheral blood, obtained on day 0 of AZD1222 vaccination. The gene calls are TRBV19 and TRBJ2-5; D possibly corresponds to TRBD2 (6 bases). The chain's CDR3 is CATGGNRQETQYF. The CDR3 DNA sequence: TGTGCCACGGGCGGGAACAGACAAGAGACCCAGTACTTC. Based on the CDR3 plus reference TRBV19 and TRBJ2-5, the full variable domain is DGGITQSPKYLFRKEGQNVTLSCEQNLNHDAMYWYRQDPGQGLRLIYYSQIVNDFQKGDIAEGYSVSREKKESFPLTVTSAQKNPTAFYLCATGGNRQETQYFGPGTRLLVL.